Only one count was recorded for the clone carrying this TCR beta chain. This entry is derived from a study of T cell changes during pregnancy in multiple sclerosis. CDR1 MNHEY and CDR2 SVGAGI come from the germline V gene. The length of the CDR3 is 14 residues. Trimming at V came to 5 bases and at J to 5 bases, leaving 6 bases not matched to a gene. The repertoire was sequenced with immunoSEQ multiplex PCR; TCRdb's copy has only in-frame clones and lacks some. The sample carries roughly 64,000 clones, approximately 90% recorded once. The TCR comes from a female donor with multiple sclerosis, enrolled in a pregnancy study. The J gene is TRBJ2-5, the V gene TRBV6-5; 9 nucleotides line up with TRBD1. The sequencing here drew on peripheral blood, taken in the second trimester of pregnancy. CDR3 sequence (DNA): TGTGCCAGCAGTAGGGACAGGGCCTCGGAGACCCAGTACTTC. This encodes CASSRDRASETQYF.